The table lists the clone carrying this T cell receptor (beta chain) with a few counts. This same CDR3 is encoded by further DNA sequences in the sample. Source study methods: Reference gene primer amplification in the assay estimated nucleated cell counts. Using immunoSEQ multiplex PCR, the repertoire was profiled, and TCRdb retains in-frame clones only, with some absent. Clone size and the V and J calls come from that table; the DNA yielded D and trimming. The sample has roughly 72,000 clones; roughly 82% are singletons. The data were obtained in a study of blood T cell repertoires in COVID-19. As for the study in general: Acute and convalescent COVID-19 specimens originated in the United States, Italy and Spain. In each case, the material was cDNA or gDNA derived from T cells, B-cell-depleted T cells, or PBMCs.

J was trimmed by 7 bases and V by 0 bases; bases with no gene match: 8. Germline values: CDR1 LNHNV, CDR2 YYDKDF (reference sequence). The CDR3 is 16 residues long. The clonotype comes from a woman older than 75 with acute or convalescent COVID-19. The specimen was peripheral blood. J is TRBJ1-4 and V is TRBV15, with 7 bases fitting TRBD1. The CDR3, as DNA: TGTGCCACCAGCAGAGACCGACAGGGAACGGGTGAAAAACTGTTTTTT. Translating gives CATSRDRQGTGEKLFF.